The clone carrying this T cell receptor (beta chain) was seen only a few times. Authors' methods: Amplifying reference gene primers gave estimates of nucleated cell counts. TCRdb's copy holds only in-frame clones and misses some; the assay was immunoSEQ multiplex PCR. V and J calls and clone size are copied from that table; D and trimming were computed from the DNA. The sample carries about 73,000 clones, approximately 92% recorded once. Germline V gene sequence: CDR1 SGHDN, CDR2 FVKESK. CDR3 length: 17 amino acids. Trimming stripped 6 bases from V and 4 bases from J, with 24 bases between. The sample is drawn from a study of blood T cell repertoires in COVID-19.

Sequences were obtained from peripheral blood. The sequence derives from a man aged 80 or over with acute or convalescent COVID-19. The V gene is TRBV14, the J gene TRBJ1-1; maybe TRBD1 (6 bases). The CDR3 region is CASSRDRWVGASTEAFF. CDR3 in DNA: TGTGCCAGCAGTCGTGACAGGTGGGTGGGAGCTAGCACTGAAGCTTTCTTT.